Sequencing of this T cell receptor (beta chain) was carried out in a study of cytomegalovirus exposure and HLA in healthy donors. Study in general: Approximately 180 million T cells yielded 117 million unique TCR beta sequences in earlier analysis.

The PCR made use of 60 Vbeta and 13 Jbeta primers. Sequencing used immunoSEQ multiplex PCR; TCRdb keeps in-frame clones, though not all of them. The sample records fewer than 55,000 clones, about 70% being singletons. The CDR3 runs to 13 residues. Germline assignment: CDR1 LNHDA and CDR2 SQIVND (reference sequence). The ends lost 3 bases at V and 6 bases at J; junction bases unmatched: 2. On this clone: Its antigen is still unknown.

Findings and caveats of the study: An analysis was carried out later, and it reportedly showed fewer N-insertions in an Asian-associated ancestry cluster than the roughly 670-donor mean. Most of the TCR beta V segments (in an earlier analysis) were productive either about 90% or about 30% of the time. Exclusion as indistinguishable affected some V segments, including TRBV6-2 and TRBV6-3.

The TCR originated in a woman in her 50s in good health and CMV-seropositive. The sequenced sample consisted of PBMCs. The chain recombines TRBV19 with TRBJ1-5, with 7 bases aligning to TRBD1. CDR3 in DNA: TGTGCCAGTAGTATTCAGGGGGGTCAGCCCCAGCATTTT. Translating gives CASSIQGGQPQHF.